One sample yielded the 17 T cell receptor beta chains listed below, sequenced in a study of blood T cells in healthy people across ages. A second PCR of roughly 7 to 11 cycles used a sample-barcoded 5' primer and a J-beta primer mix. TCRdb re-called the 5' RACE reads with MiXCR, one entry per CDR3 protein. The table records around 1.1 million distinct CDR3 sequences, 35% to 40% of them present only once. The sequenced sample was blood. Receptors originate from a man between 18 and 35 years old in good health.

The chain links TRBV12-3 or TRBV12-4 to TRBJ2-3, with 7 nucleotides matching TRBD1. This CDR3 is built from 14 residues. After removal of 6 bases from V and 4 bases from J, the junction contained 7 bases not matched to a gene. The CDR3: CASRLNRGADTQYF. The CDR3 region has the DNA TGTGCCAGCAGACTGAACAGGGGAGCAGATACGCAGTATTTT.

The chain is built from TRBV20-1 and TRBJ1-4, with 7 bases lining up with TRBD1. This CDR3 is 15 amino acids long. Trimming took 3 bases from V and 6 from J; bases not matched to a gene: 10. Germline-derived CDR1 and CDR2 are DFQATT and SNEGSKA (reference sequence). This CDR3 reads CSASPARGTDEKLFF. In DNA, the CDR3 is TGCAGTGCTAGTCCGGCCAGGGGGACTGATGAAAAACTGTTTTTT.

The rearrangement links TRBV10-3 to TRBJ1-5; D is undetermined. The CDR3 runs to 15 residues. CDR1 is ENHRY, CDR2 SYGVKD, per germline. V lost 10 bases and J 0 bases, leaving 16 bases between the germline ends. The CDR3: CATREESNSNQPQHF. The CDR3 DNA reads as TGTGCCACAAGGGAAGAGTCAAATAGCAATCAGCCCCAGCATTTT.

This chain connects TRBV6-1 to TRBJ2-4; D ambiguous. Germline CDR1 MNHNS, CDR2 SASEGT. The CDR3 is 10 amino acids. Deletions cut 10 bases from V and 7 bases from J, with 8 bases between. The chain's CDR3 is CATSENIQYF. DNA for the CDR3: TGTGCCACCTCCGAGAACATTCAGTACTTC.

V is TRBV7-2 and J is TRBJ1-2; D ambiguous. Germline V gives CDR1 SGHTA, CDR2 FQGNSA. V gave up 7 bases and J gave up 11 bases, with 17 bases separating them. This CDR3 has 12 amino acids. The DNA for the CDR3 is TGTGCCAGCACCTATGAGGGATGCGGTTACACCTTC. Translated, it gives CASTYEGCGYTF.

A note on this clonotype: A much larger clone is a single base away; this may be a read error. The V gene is TRBV10-3, the J gene TRBJ2-5; D call uncertain. CDR1 is ENHRY and CDR2 is SYGVKD in the germline V gene. Trimming left V 3 bases short and J 11 bases short, with 13 bases between. This CDR3 is built from 12 residues. CDR3 DNA sequence: TGTGCCATCAGTGAACCTTCCAATGAGCAGTACTTC. Translation: CAISEPSNEQYF.

The chain has TRBV30 and TRBJ1-4; D perhaps matches TRBD1 (5 bases). CDR3 length: 11 amino acids. The V end was cut by 8 bases, the J end by 7 bases, with 11 bases between. Germline assignment: CDR1 GTSNPN and CDR2 SVGIG (reference sequence). The CDR3 sequence: CARGAGEKLFF. In DNA form, the CDR3 reads TGTGCCCGAGGGGCAGGTGAAAAACTGTTTTTT.

This clonotype was counted a few times. The V and J genes are TRBV6-5 and TRBJ2-2; the D gene is possibly TRBD1 (5 bases). The CDR3 covers 16 residues. Per germline, CDR1 MNHEY and CDR2 SVGAGI. The V gene lost 5 bases and the J gene lost 4 bases, with 17 bases spanning the gap. The DNA of the CDR3 is TGTGCCAGCAGTAGTCAGGGTGGGGCTATCACCGGGGAGCTGTTTTTT. This translates into CASSSQGGAITGELFF.

The V and J genes are TRBV4-2 and TRBJ2-3, with D tentatively TRBD1 (8 bases). V lost 0 bases to trimming and J lost 5 bases, with 15 bases between them. This CDR3 has 16 residues. Germline V CDR1 and CDR2: LGHNA, YNFKEQ. CDR3 amino acids: CASSQEASGQGDTQYF. The CDR3, as DNA: TGTGCCAGCAGCCAAGAGGCTAGCGGACAGGGAGATACGCAGTATTTT.

The rearrangement links TRBV20-1 to TRBJ1-1, with 8 bases aligning to TRBD1. V trimming: 4 bases; J trimming: 10 bases; junction bases outside the gene matches: 17. The CDR3 has 15 residues. Germline loops: CDR1 DFQATT, CDR2 SNEGSKA (reference sequence). The CDR3 loop reads CSAIVPGGGIGGAFF. CDR3 bases: TGCAGTGCTATAGTCCCAGGGGGCGGTATTGGTGGAGCTTTCTTT.

The genes are TRBV6-1 and TRBJ1-1, with 9 bases lining up with TRBD1. After removal of 10 bases from V and 2 bases from J, the junction contained 8 bases not matched to a gene. CDR1 MNHNS and CDR2 SASEGT come from the germline V gene. This CDR3 is built from 14 residues. CDR3 residues: CATARDRVNTEAFF. Here the CDR3 DNA reads TGTGCCACGGCCAGGGACAGGGTTAACACTGAAGCTTTCTTT.

This clonotype turned up a few times. The gene calls are TRBV3-1 and TRBJ2-1, with D maybe TRBD2 (5 bases). The CDR3 has 16 residues. Trimming removed 4 bases from V and 0 bases from J, with 13 bases in between. Per germline, CDR1 LGHDT and CDR2 YNNKEL (reference sequence). The CDR3 DNA reads as TGTGCCAGCAGCCGAAAGCGGTGGAGCTCCTACAATGAGCAGTTCTTC. This gives the protein CASSRKRWSSYNEQFF.

In its sample, this clonotype was seen a few times. The chain combines TRBV15 with TRBJ2-4, with TRBD2 matching 10 bases. Germline V gene data show CDR1 as LNHNV and CDR2 as YYDKDF (reference sequence). V was clipped by 0 bases and J by 1 base; unmatched bases: 6. This CDR3 has 18 residues. The CDR3 coding sequence is TGTGCCACCAGCAGAGATCAAGCAGCGGGGGGGGCCAAAAACATTCAGTACTTC. Translated: CATSRDQAAGGAKNIQYF. The complete variable domain, with remaining parts taken from reference TRBV15 and TRBJ2-4, reads DAMVIQNPRYQVTQFGKPVTLSCSQTLNHNVMYWYQQKSSQAPKLLFHYYDKDFNNEADTPDNFQSRRPNTSFCFLDIRSPGLGDTAMYLCATSRDQAAGGAKNIQYFGAGTRLSVL.

The chain is built from TRBV4-3 and TRBJ1-2; D call uncertain. This CDR3 is built from 14 residues. The ends were cut back, 7 bases at V and 3 bases at J, with 15 bases in the middle. Germline-derived CDR1 and CDR2 are LGHNA and YSLEER. CDR3 nucleotides: TGCGCCAGCAAGAGCCGGGCCGAAGACTATGGCTACACCTTC. Amino acid sequence: CASKSRAEDYGYTF.

The sample holds many counts of this clonotype. The chain has TRBV7-2 and TRBJ2-3; D is possibly TRBD2 (5 bases). CDR1 is SGHTA and CDR2 is FQGNSA in the germline V gene. The CDR3 sequence is 14 residues long. V gave up 1 base and J gave up 5 bases, with 10 bases separating them. The CDR3 DNA sequence: TGTGCCAGCAGCTTAGTCTCTCGGGAAGATACGCAGTATTTT. Translated: CASSLVSREDTQYF.

The rearrangement uses TRBV27 and TRBJ1-1; the D is unclear. The CDR3 has 12 residues. The V gene lost 5 bases and the J gene lost 11 bases, with 15 bases spanning the gap. The germline CDR1 and CDR2 sequences are MNHEY and SMNVEV (reference sequence). For the CDR3, the DNA is TGTGCCAGCAGTCCCCCTCATGGGAGGGCTTTCTTT. Amino acids: CASSPPHGRAFF.

This clonotype appeared many times. V gene TRBV5-1 combines with J gene TRBJ2-3; tentative D call: TRBD2 (6 bases). The CDR3 is 15 amino acids. The germline V gene encodes CDR1 SGHRS and CDR2 YFSETQ. The V and J ends lost 1 base and 2 bases respectively, with 11 bases between them. The CDR3 sequence is CASSLSGGYTDTQYF. CDR3 bases: TGCGCCAGCAGCTTGTCCGGGGGATACACAGATACGCAGTATTTT.